The 2 T cell receptor beta chains listed next were all sequenced from one sample in a study of T cell responses to AZD1222 COVID-19 vaccine. Data came from immunoSEQ multiplex PCR; TCRdb stores just in-frame clones and leaves some out. The repertoire consists of 70,000 or so clones, with approximately 87% occurring once and the leading ten covering about 23%. Sequenced material: peripheral blood, taken 28 days after the second AZD1222 dose. The source of these receptors is an adult who received the AZD1222 COVID-19 vaccine.

The rearrangement uses TRBV10-3 and TRBJ1-2; 8 bases are a match to TRBD1. Unmatched junction bases numbered 11, after V lost 5 bases and J lost 6 bases. From germline, CDR1 is ENHRY and CDR2 SYGVKD. The CDR3 consists of 15 residues. CDR3 loop: CAISLIPGQANGYTF. CDR3 nucleotides: TGTGCCATCAGTCTTATCCCGGGACAGGCGAATGGCTACACCTTC.

In its sample, this clone was seen a few times. The V call is TRBV21-1, the J call TRBJ1-2. TRBV21-1 is labeled a pseudogene. This CDR3 spans 13 amino acids. CDR3 residues: CASSLGTYYGYTF. The CDR3 DNA follows: TGTGCCAGCAGCCTTGGAACCTACTATGGCTACACCTTC.